Following are 3 T cell receptor beta chains from one sample sequenced in a study of blood T cell repertoires in COVID-19. Measured with immunoSEQ multiplex PCR; TCRdb has only the in-frame clones, and not every one. The sample has under 200,000 clones; around nine tenths are singletons. The specimen sequenced was peripheral blood. The receptors here all came from a woman aged 80 or over with COVID-19, enrolled during active disease.

This clone appeared a single time. V usage is TRBV9 and J usage is TRBJ2-2; 10 bases line up with TRBD2. This CDR3 has 15 residues. CDR1 and CDR2 from the germline V gene are SGDLS and YYNGEE. V shed 3 bases and J 5 bases; nucleotides not matched to a gene: 4. CDR3 DNA sequence: TGTGCCAGCAGCGCCGGGACTAGCGTAACCGGGGAGCTGTTTTTT. The encoded protein is CASSAGTSVTGELFF. Looking up the rest from reference TRBV9 and TRBJ2-2 gives the full variable domain: DSGVTQTPKHLITATGQRVTLRCSPRSGDLSVYWYQQSLDQGLQFLIQYYNGEERAKGNILERFSAQQFPDLHSELNLSSLELGDSALYFCASSAGTSVTGELFFGEGSRLTVL.

The chain combines TRBV9 with TRBJ1-2; D not certain. The germline CDR1 and CDR2 sequences are SGDLS and YYNGEE. The CDR3 runs 15 residues. Trimming shortened V by 0 bases and J by 5 bases, and 14 bases separated the two germline ends. CDR3 DNA sequence: TGTGCCAGCAGCGTAGCTCCGGCAGAGACATATGGCTACACCTTC. It codes for CASSVAPAETYGYTF.

The chain couples TRBV7-2 to TRBJ1-6; D is possibly TRBD1 (5 bases). Germline V CDR1 and CDR2: SGHTA, FQGNSA. V lost 2 bases and J lost 6, with 14 bases in between. This CDR3 contains 16 residues. CDR3 sequence: CASSLSSTVLNSPLHF. In nucleotides, the CDR3 is TGTGCCAGCAGCTTAAGCTCGACAGTTCTTAATTCACCCCTCCACTTT. Full variable domain (remainder filled in from reference TRBV7-2 and TRBJ1-6): GAGVSQSPSNKVTEKGKDVELRCDPISGHTALYWYRQSLGQGLEFLIYFQGNSAPDKSGLPSDRFSAERTGGSVSTLTIQRTQQEDSAVYLCASSLSSTVLNSPLHFGNGTRLTVT.